Shown below are 22 T cell receptor beta chains from a single sample sequenced in a study of regulatory T cells in long-lasting Graves disease. Through Arm-PCR of CDR3 regions and iRepertoire HTBI primers, TCR beta libraries were built. Each CDR3 protein is one row after TCRdb ran MiXCR on the multiplex PCR reads. Found here are around 400,000 distinct CDR3 sequences, 12% of them singletons; the top ten hold approximately 17%. Time point noted: newly diagnosed GD, antithyroid drugs for less than 3 months. PBMCs provided the RNA from which the TCR library was made. These data were also reused for a study on T cells in Graves' hyperthyroidism and ophthalmopathy.

Sample: peripheral blood mononuclear cells (PBMCs), taken at new diagnosis, from a patient treated with antithyroid drugs. The receptors were gathered from a woman aged 18-29 years with Graves disease.

V gene TRBV4-2 combines with J gene TRBJ1-6; D is uncertain. Germline V lookup: CDR1 LGHNA, CDR2 YNFKEQ. Trimming removed 0 bases at V and 7 bases at J, with 16 bases between. The CDR3 is 17 amino acids. CDR3 in DNA: TGTGCCAGCAGCCAAGAAGCCGACAAGGCTTGGAATTCACCCCTCCACTTT. Translating it yields CASSQEADKAWNSPLHF.

This clonotype was detected only a few times. The chain couples TRBV5-5 to TRBJ1-2; D gene unclear. Germline V gene lookup returns CDR1 SGHKS and CDR2 YYEKEE (reference sequence). Trimming removed 0 bases from V and 2 bases from J, with 8 bases in between. This CDR3 contains 14 residues. The CDR3 DNA reads as TGTGCCAGCAGCTTGGGTGAAGGGAACTATGGCTACACCTTC. Amino acid sequence: CASSLGEGNYGYTF. Full variable domain (remainder filled in from reference TRBV5-5 and TRBJ1-2): DAGVTQSPTHLIKTRGQQVTLRCSPISGHKSVSWYQQVLGQGPQFIFQYYEKEERGRGNFPDRFSARQFPNYSSELNVNALLLGDSALYLCASSLGEGNYGYTFGSGTRLTVV.

This clonotype came up many times. In DNA form, the CDR3 reads TGTGCCAGCAGCTTACAGCGGGAGGGCCGGGAGCAGTACTTC. Its translation is CASSLQREGREQYF. This chain connects TRBV13 to TRBJ2-7, with TRBD2 matching over 10 bases. V dropped 2 bases and J dropped 7; count of bases not matched to a gene: 5. The CDR3 has 14 amino acids. Germline CDR1 PRHDT, CDR2 FYEKMQ (reference sequence).

This clonotype was observed a few times. CDR3 amino acids: CASSENSYNEQFF. CDR3 nucleotides: TGTGCCAGCAGTGAAAACTCCTACAATGAGCAGTTCTTC. The chain employs TRBV28 and TRBJ2-1, with D hard to call. The germline V and J ends were trimmed by 5 bases and 0 bases, with 5 bases remaining between them. CDR3 length equals 13 residues. Germline values: CDR1 MDHEN, CDR2 SYDVKM.

This clonotype was observed at least ten times. The chain is built from TRBV6-2 or TRBV6-3 and TRBJ2-7, with 8 nucleotides matching TRBD1. V was clipped by 6 bases and J by 2 bases; unmatched bases: 9. The CDR3 spans 15 residues. Germline loops: CDR1 MNHEY, CDR2 SVGEGT. CDR3 DNA: TGTGCCAGCAGCCCCGGACAGGGTTTTACCTACGAGCAGTACTTC. Translating gives CASSPGQGFTYEQYF.

This clonotype has at least ten counts. The genes are TRBV18 and TRBJ2-1; no clear D. Germline V CDR1 and CDR2: KGHSH, LQKENI. Trimming removed 3 bases at V and 5 bases at J, with 14 bases between. CDR3 length equals 15 residues. The CDR3, as DNA: TGTGCCAGCTCACCGGAAACTACCGCGAACAATGAGCAGTTCTTC. Encoded protein: CASSPETTANNEQFF.

This clonotype showed up many times. The gene calls are TRBV6-2 or TRBV6-3 and TRBJ2-1; D assignment may be TRBD1 or TRBD2 (5 bases each). Germline V gene sequence: CDR1 MNHEY, CDR2 SVGEGT. This CDR3 region has 16 residues. Between the trimmed V and J ends, which lost 7 bases and 3 bases, there was a span of 19 bases. CDR3 coding DNA: TGTGCCAGCAACCCGACACTCTGGGACCTCTACAATGAGCAGTTCTTC. Its translation is CASNPTLWDLYNEQFF.

This clonotype has at least ten counts. The chain recombines TRBV6-2 or TRBV6-3 with TRBJ1-1; D possibly corresponds to TRBD1 (5 bases). This CDR3 has 14 residues. Germline CDR1 reads MNHEY; CDR2 reads SVGEGT. The V end lost 0 bases, the J end lost 5 bases, and 10 bases lay between the germline ends. In DNA, the CDR3 is TGTGCCAGCAGTTACTCACGCAGGGCGACTGAAGCTTTCTTT. The encoded protein is CASSYSRRATEAFF.

This clonotype was counted many times. The V and J genes are TRBV12-3 or TRBV12-4 and TRBJ1-1, with D hard to call. The V end lost 7 bases, the J end lost 7 bases, and 16 bases lay between the germline ends. The CDR3 is made up of 13 amino acids. The CDR3 bases are TGTGCCAGCACCCCCGGGTACCGCGTTGAAGCTTTCTTT. Protein: CASTPGYRVEAFF.

V usage is TRBV7-3 and J usage is TRBJ1-5, with 10 bases that match TRBD1. This CDR3 has 13 amino acids. Trimming took 5 bases from V and 15 from J; bases not matched to a gene: 10. Germline CDR1 and CDR2: SGHTA and FQGTGA. CDR3 in amino acids: CASSRGTGDQMHF. CDR3 sequence (DNA): TGTGCCAGCAGCCGGGGGACAGGGGACCAAATGCATTTT. The variable domain in full, with the rest retrieved from reference TRBV7-3 and TRBJ1-5, is GAGVSQTPSNKVTEKGKYVELRCDPISGHTALYWYRQSLGQGPEFLIYFQGTGAADDSGLPNDRFFAVRPEGSVSTLKIQRTERGDSAVYLCASSRGTGDQMHFGDGTRLSIL.

This clonotype was seen ten or more times. The CDR3 here is CASSEEESGELFF. CDR3 in DNA: TGTGCCAGCAGTGAAGAGGAGTCCGGGGAGCTGTTTTTT. The chain has TRBV6-1 and TRBJ2-2; D remains unclear. V lost 1 base and J 6 bases, leaving 6 bases between the germline ends. The germline CDR1 and CDR2 sequences are MNHNS and SASEGT. The CDR3 runs 13 residues.

This clonotype was observed at least ten times. The chain has TRBV2 and TRBJ1-4; D remains ambiguous. Germline V CDR1 and CDR2: SNHLY, FYNNEI. The CDR3 is made up of 13 amino acids. V shed 4 bases and J shed 7 bases, with 10 bases lying between them. The CDR3 coding sequence is TGTGCCAGCAGTGGTGATGGTGGTGAAAAACTGTTTTTT. Translation gives CASSGDGGEKLFF.

As concerns this clonotype: A much larger clone lies one base from this, so it may be a read error. The gene calls are TRBV6-9 and TRBJ1-5; D possibly corresponds to TRBD1 (5 bases). The V gene's germline CDR1 is MNHGY and CDR2 SVAAGI. There are 14 residues in the CDR3. Trimming cost V 3 bases and J 7 bases, with 13 bases left between them. This CDR3 is CASSYDAGEQPQHF. In DNA form, the CDR3 reads TGTGCCAGCAGTTACGATGCGGGGGAACAGCCCCAGCATTTT.

The table lists this clonotype with many counts. The chain uses TRBV6-2 or TRBV6-3 and TRBJ2-7; D possibly uses TRBD1 or TRBD2 (5 bases each). V lost 4 bases and J 9 bases, leaving 13 bases between the germline ends. The V gene's germline CDR1 is MNHEY and CDR2 SVGEGT. The CDR3 sequence is 12 residues long. The CDR3: CASSSGRVGQYF. CDR3 coding DNA: TGTGCCAGCAGTTCGGGACGAGTAGGGCAGTACTTC.

This clonotype was recorded at least ten times. The chain couples TRBV7-2 to TRBJ2-1; tentative D call: TRBD2 (6 bases). The ends were cut back, 7 bases at V and 4 bases at J, with 17 bases in the middle. Germline CDR1 is SGHTA and CDR2 is FQGNSA. The length of the CDR3 is 15 residues. The CDR3 nucleotides read TGTGCCAGCACCTTGGAGGGGTTACCTTACAATGAGCAGTTCTTC. This encodes CASTLEGLPYNEQFF.

This clonotype was detected ten times or more. The rearrangement joins TRBV28 to TRBJ2-1; 7 bases are shared with TRBD2. V lost 5 bases, J lost 3 bases, and 7 bases stayed unmatched. Germline-derived CDR1 and CDR2 are MDHEN and SYDVKM. This CDR3 contains 15 residues. The CDR3 reads CASSLAEGLYNEQFF. In DNA form, the CDR3 reads TGTGCCAGCAGTCTAGCGGAGGGTCTCTACAATGAGCAGTTCTTC.

This clonotype was detected a few times. This rearrangement joins TRBV29-1 to TRBJ2-1; 9 bases are a match to TRBD2. The CDR3 is made up of 16 amino acids. Germline loops: CDR1 SQVTM, CDR2 ANQGSEA. The junction had 10 bases not matched to a gene; V was cut back by 7 bases and J by 0 bases. The CDR3 loop is CSGAGGRGGSYNEQFF. The CDR3 DNA sequence: TGCAGCGGCGCCGGAGGGCGGGGGGGCTCCTACAATGAGCAGTTCTTC.

V usage is TRBV29-1 and J usage is TRBJ2-3, with 10 bases identical to TRBD1. The CDR3 loop spans 14 amino acids. Germline V gene lookup returns CDR1 SQVTM and CDR2 ANQGSEA. Trimming cost V 2 bases and J 12 bases; bases outside gene matches: 11. This CDR3 reads CSVEWRLTGGEQYF. The CDR3 DNA sequence: TGCAGCGTTGAATGGAGACTGACAGGGGGCGAACAGTATTTT.

The V call is TRBV4-2, the J call TRBJ2-1; 7 bases fit TRBD2. This CDR3 is built from 16 residues. CDR1 and CDR2 (germline): LGHNA, YNFKEQ. V lost 4 bases to trimming and J lost 12 bases; unmatched junction nucleotides: 18. CDR3 in amino acids: CASSPPGKSGGIGQFF. In nucleotides, the CDR3 is TGTGCCAGCAGCCCCCCCGGCAAATCGGGGGGAATTGGGCAGTTCTTC.

The rearrangement links TRBV12-3 or TRBV12-4 to TRBJ1-1; 7 bases fit TRBD1. Losses at the gene ends were 8 bases for V and 0 bases for J; bases not matched to a gene: 9. The CDR3 is 15 residues long. The CDR3 protein is CASATGAPMNTEAFF. The CDR3 DNA is TGTGCCAGCGCCACAGGGGCCCCCATGAACACTGAAGCTTTCTTT.

This clonotype was observed at least ten times. V usage is TRBV12-3 or TRBV12-4 and J usage is TRBJ1-2; D is ambiguous. V lost 6 bases and J lost 4, with 15 bases in between. This CDR3 region has 14 residues. Here the CDR3 DNA reads TGTGCCAGCAGGAAGGAGGGTAGCGGCTATGGCTACACCTTC. Residues: CASRKEGSGYGYTF.

This clonotype was counted at least ten times. This sequence joins TRBV10-3 and TRBJ2-3, with 9 nucleotides matching TRBD1. V lost 4 bases to trimming and J lost 4 bases; unmatched junction nucleotides: 9. This CDR3 spans 16 amino acids. Looked up from germline, CDR1 is ENHRY and CDR2 is SYGVKD. CDR3: CAISGLPGQGADTQYF. CDR3 in DNA: TGTGCCATCAGTGGATTACCGGGACAGGGAGCAGATACGCAGTATTTT.